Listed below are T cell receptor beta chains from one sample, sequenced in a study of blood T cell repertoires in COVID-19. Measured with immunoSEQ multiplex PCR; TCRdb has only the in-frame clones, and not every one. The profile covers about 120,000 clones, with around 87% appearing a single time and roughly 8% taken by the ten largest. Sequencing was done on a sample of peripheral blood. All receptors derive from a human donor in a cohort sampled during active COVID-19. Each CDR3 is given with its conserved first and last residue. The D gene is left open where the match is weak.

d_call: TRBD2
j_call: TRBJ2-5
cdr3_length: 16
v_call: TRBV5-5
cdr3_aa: CASSSRLAGTVETQYF
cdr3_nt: TGTGCCAGCAGCTCCCGACTAGCGGGGACGGTTGAGACCCAGTACTTC

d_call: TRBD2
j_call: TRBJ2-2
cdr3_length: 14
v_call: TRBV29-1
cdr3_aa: CSGRTSGNTGELFF
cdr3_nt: TGCAGCGGACGGACTAGCGGGAACACCGGGGAGCTGTTTTTT

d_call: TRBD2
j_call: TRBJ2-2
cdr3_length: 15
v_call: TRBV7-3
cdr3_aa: CASSPKRGAGGELFF
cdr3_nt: TGTGCCAGCAGCCCCAAGCGGGGGGCGGGCGGGGAGCTGTTTTTT

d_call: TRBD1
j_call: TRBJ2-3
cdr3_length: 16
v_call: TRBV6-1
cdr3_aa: CASSDWTGTFTDTQYF
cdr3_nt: TGTGCCAGCAGTGATTGGACAGGGACCTTCACAGATACGCAGTATTTT

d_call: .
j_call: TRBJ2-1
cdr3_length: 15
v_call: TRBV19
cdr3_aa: CASSIAAGVGGEQFF
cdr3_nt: TGTGCCAGTAGTATAGCGGCTGGGGTAGGGGGTGAGCAGTTCTTC

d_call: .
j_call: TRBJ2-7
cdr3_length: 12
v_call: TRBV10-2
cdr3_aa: CASTDRVYEQYF
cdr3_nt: TGCGCCAGCACAGATCGGGTGTACGAGCAGTACTTC

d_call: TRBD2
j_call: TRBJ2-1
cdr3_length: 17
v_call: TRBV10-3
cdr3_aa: CAISEGFTSGPTNEQFF
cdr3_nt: TGTGCCATCAGTGAGGGGTTCACTAGCGGTCCGACCAATGAGCAGTTCTTC

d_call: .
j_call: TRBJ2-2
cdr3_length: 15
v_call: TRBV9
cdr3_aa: CASSVSAGLTGELFF
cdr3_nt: TGTGCCAGCAGCGTAAGTGCAGGGCTAACCGGGGAGCTGTTTTTT

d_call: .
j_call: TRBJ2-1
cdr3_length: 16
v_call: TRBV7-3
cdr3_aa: CASSSQGGLLYNEQFF
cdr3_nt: TGTGCCAGCAGCTCCCAGGGAGGACTACTATACAATGAGCAGTTCTTC

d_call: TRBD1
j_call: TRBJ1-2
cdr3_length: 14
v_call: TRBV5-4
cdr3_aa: CASSSPTGDHGYTF
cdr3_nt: TGTGCCAGCAGCTCCCCGACAGGGGACCATGGCTACACCTTC